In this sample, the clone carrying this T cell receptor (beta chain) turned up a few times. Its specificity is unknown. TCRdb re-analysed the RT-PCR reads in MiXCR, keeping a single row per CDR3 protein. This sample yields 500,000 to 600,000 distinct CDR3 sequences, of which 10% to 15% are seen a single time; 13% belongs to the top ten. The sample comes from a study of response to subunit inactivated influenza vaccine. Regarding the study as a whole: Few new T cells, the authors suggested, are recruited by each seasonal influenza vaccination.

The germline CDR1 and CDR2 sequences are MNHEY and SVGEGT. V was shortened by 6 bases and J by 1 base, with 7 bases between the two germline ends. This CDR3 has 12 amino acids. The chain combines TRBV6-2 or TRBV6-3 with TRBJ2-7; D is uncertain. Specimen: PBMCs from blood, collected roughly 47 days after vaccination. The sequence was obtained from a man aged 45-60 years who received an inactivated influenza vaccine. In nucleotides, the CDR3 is TGTGCCAGCAGGATAGGATCCTACGAGCAGTACTTC. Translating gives CASRIGSYEQYF.